This TCR beta chain emerged from a study of identical twins. Study results and caveats: Researchers reported weaker excess twin sharing in beta out-of-frame sequences. Potential partial confounding of zero-insertion analyses by invariant MAIT and iNKT cells was noted. Models, which agreed with sharing between unrelated individuals, nonetheless underestimated the out-of-frame TCR alpha sharing seen in monozygotic twins.

For this clonotype: Its antigen is not known.

Unique molecular identifiers were present on the cDNA, and a universal primer site came from template switching. TCRdb re-derived calls from the 5' RACE reads in MiXCR, one entry per CDR3 protein. The data show 1.5 million to 2 million distinct CDR3 sequences, more than 30% seen once. The CDR3 is made up of 15 amino acids. Deletions cut 7 bases from V and 0 bases from J, with 15 bases between. The chain joins TRBV12-3 or TRBV12-4 to TRBJ1-1; maybe TRBD1 (6 bases). The receptor's source is a newborn girl in good health. Sequenced: cord blood. The CDR3, as DNA: TGTGCCAGCATGAGGGGGGAGATTATGAACACTGAAGCTTTCTTT. Translated, it gives CASMRGEIMNTEAFF.